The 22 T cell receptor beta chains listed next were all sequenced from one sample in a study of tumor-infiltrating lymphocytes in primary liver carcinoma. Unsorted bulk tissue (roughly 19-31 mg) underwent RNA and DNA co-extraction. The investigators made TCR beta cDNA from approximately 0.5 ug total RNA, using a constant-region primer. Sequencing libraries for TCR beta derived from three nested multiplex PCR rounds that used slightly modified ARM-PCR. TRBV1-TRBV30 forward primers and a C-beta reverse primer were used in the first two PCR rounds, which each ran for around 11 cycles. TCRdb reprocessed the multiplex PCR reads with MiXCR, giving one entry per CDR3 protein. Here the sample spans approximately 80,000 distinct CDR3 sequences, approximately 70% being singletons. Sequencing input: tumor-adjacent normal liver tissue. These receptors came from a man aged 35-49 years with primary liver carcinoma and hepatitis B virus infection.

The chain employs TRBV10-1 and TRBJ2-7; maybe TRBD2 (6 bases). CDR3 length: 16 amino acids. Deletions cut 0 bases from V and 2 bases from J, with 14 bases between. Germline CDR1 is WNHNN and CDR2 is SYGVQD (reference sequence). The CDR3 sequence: CASSESERETTYEQYF. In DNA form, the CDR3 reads TGCGCCAGCAGTGAGTCGGAACGGGAGACTACCTACGAGCAGTACTTC.

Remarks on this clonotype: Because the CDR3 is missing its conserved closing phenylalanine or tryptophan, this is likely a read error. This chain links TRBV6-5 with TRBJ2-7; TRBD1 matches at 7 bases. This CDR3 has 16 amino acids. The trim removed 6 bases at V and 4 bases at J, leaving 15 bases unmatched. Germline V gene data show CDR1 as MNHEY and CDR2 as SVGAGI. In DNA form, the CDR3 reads TGTGCCAGCAGGCCCGGACAGGCAGCAGCCCTTTACGAGCAGTACATC. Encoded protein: CASRPGQAAALYEQYI.

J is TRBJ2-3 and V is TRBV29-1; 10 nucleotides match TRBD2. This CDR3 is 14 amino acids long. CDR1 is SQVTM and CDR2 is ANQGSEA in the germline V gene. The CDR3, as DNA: TGCAACGTCACTCTAGCGGGAGTAACAGATACGCAGTATTTT. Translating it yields CNVTLAGVTDTQYF.

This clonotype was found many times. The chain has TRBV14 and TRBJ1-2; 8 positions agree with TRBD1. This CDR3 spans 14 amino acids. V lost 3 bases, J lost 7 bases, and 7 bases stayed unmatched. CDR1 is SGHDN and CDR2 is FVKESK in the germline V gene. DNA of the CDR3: TGTGCCAGCAGCCAGGACCGGGACAGGACTGGCTACACCTTC. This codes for CASSQDRDRTGYTF. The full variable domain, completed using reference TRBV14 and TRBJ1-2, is EAGVTQFPSHSVIEKGQTVTLRCDPISGHDNLYWYRRVMGKEIKFLLHFVKESKQDESGMPNNRFLAERTGGTYSTLKVQPAELEDSGVYFCASSQDRDRTGYTFGSGTRLTVV.

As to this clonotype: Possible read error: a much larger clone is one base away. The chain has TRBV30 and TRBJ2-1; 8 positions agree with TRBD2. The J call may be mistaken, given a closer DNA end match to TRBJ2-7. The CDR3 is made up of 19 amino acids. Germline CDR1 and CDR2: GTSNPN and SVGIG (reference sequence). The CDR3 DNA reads TGTGCCTGGAGTCCTCCGACGGGGGTAGCGGGAAGCTCCTACAATGAGCAGTACTTC. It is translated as CAWSPPTGVAGSSYNEQYF.

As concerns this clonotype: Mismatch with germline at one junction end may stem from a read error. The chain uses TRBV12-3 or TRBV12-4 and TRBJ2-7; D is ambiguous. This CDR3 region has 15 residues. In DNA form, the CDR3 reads TGTACCAGCAGTTTATTGATAGGGCTAAAGAACGAGCAGTATTTC. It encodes CTSSLLIGLKNEQYF.

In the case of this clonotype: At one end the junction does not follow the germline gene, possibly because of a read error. The CDR3 bases are TGTGCCAGCAGCGAGAGGATGGGGGACAGCTACGAGCAGTGCTTC. Translated: CASSERMGDSYEQCF. This sequence joins TRBV4-2 and TRBJ2-7; TRBD1 matches at 7 bases. This CDR3 region has 15 residues. In germline, CDR1 is LGHNA, CDR2 YNFKEQ.

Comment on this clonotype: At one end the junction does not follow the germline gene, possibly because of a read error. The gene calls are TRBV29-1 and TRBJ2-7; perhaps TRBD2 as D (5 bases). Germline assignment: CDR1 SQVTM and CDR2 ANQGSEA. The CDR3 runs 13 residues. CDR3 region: CSFELGGNLEQYF. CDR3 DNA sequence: TGCAGCTTTGAACTAGGAGGTAACCTCGAGCAGTACTTC.

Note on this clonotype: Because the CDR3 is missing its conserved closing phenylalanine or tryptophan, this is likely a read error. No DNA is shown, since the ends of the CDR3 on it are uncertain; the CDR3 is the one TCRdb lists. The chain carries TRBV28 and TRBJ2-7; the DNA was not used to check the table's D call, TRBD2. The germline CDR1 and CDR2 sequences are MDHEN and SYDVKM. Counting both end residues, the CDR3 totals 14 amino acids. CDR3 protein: CASSLLAGAYELYI.

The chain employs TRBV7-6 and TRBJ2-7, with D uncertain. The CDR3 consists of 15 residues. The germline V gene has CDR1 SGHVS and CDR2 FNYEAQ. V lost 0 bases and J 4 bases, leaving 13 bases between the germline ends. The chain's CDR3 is CASSLAGDTLYEQYF. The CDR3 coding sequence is TGTGCCAGCAGCTTAGCGGGCGATACACTATACGAGCAGTACTTC.

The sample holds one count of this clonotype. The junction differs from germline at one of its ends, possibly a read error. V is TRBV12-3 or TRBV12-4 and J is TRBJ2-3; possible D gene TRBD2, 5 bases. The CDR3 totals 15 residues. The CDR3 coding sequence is TGTGTCAGCAGTATACGCTCGGGAAACACAAATACGCAGTATTTT. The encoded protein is CVSSIRSGNTNTQYF.

CDR3 in amino acids: CASSNSSKTQYF. CDR3 sequence (DNA): TGTGCCAGCAGTAACAGCAGTAAGACCCAGTACTTC. This rearrangement joins TRBV6-5 to TRBJ2-5; the D is unclear. Trimming stripped 5 bases from V and 6 bases from J, with 10 bases between. The CDR3 runs 12 residues. CDR1 and CDR2 (germline): MNHEY, SVGAGI.

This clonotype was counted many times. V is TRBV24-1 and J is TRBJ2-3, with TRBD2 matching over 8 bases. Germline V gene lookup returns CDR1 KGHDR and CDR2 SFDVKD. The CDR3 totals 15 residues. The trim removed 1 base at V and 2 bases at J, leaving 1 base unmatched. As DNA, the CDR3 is TGTGCCACCAGTGATTTAGCGGGAGACACAGATACGCAGTATTTT. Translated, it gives CATSDLAGDTDTQYF.

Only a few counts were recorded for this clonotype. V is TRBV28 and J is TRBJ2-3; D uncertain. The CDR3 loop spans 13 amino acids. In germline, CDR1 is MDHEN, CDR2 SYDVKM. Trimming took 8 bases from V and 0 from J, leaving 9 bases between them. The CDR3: CASLALSTDTQYF. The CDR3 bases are TGTGCCAGCCTGGCTCTCAGCACAGATACGCAGTATTTT.

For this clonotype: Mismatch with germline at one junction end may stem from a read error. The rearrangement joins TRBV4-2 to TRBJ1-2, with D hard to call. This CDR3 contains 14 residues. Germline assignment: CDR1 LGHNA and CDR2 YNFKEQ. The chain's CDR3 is CASGTLDGNYGYTF. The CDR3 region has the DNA TGTGCCAGCGGCACCCTTGATGGGAATTATGGTTACACCTTC.

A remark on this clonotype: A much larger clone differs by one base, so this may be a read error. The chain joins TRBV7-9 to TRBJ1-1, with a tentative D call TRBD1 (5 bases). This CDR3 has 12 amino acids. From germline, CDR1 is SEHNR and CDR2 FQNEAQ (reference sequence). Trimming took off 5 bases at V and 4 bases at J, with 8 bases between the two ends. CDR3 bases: TGTGCCAGCAGCAGCAGGGCCACTGAAGCTTTCTTT. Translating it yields CASSSRATEAFF.

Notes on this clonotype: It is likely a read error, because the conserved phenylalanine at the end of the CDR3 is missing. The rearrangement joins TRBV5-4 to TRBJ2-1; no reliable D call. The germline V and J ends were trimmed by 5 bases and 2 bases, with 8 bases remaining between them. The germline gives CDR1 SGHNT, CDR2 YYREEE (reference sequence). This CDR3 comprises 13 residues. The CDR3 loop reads CASRAGTYNEQFL. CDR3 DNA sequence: TGTGCCAGCAGGGCAGGAACCTACAATGAGCAGTTCCTC.

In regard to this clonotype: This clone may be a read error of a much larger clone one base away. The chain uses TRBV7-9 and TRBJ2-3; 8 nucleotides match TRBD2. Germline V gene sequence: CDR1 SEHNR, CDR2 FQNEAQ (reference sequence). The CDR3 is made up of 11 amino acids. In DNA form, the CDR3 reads TGTACCAGCAGCTCCGGGACTAGTCAGTATTTT. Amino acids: CTSSSGTSQYF.

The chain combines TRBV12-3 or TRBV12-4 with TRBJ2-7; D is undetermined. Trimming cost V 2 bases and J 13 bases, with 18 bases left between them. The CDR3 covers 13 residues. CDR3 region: CASSLRSFYDQYF. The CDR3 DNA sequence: TGTGCCAGCAGTTTACGCAGCTTCTACGACCAATACTTC.

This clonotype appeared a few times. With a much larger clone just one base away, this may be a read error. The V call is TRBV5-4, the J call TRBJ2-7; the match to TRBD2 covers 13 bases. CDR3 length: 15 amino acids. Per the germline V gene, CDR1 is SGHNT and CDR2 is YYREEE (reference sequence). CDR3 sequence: CASSPTSGRVDERYF. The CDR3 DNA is TGTGCCAGCAGCCCCACTAGCGGGAGGGTCGACGAGCGGTACTTC.

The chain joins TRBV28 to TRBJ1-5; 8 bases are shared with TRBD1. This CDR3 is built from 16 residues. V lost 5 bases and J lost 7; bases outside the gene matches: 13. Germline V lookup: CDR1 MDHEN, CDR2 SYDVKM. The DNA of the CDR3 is TGTGCCAGCAGTACCCGGACAGGGCTCCTCAGCCAGCCCCAGCATTTT. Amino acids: CASSTRTGLLSQPQHF. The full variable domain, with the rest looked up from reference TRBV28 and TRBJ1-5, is DVKVTQSSRYLVKRTGEKVFLECVQDMDHENMFWYRQDPGLGLRLIYFSYDVKMKEKGDIPEGYSVSREKKERFSLILESASTNQTSMYLCASSTRTGLLSQPQHFGDGTRLSIL.

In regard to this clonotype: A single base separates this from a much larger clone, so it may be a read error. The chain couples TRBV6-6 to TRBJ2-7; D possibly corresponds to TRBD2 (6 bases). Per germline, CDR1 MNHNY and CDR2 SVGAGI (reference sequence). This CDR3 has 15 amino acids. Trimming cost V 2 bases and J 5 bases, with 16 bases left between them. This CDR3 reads CASSYPERGGDEQYF. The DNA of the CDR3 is TGTGCCAGCAGTTACCCCGAAAGGGGAGGAGACGAGCAGTACTTC.